These 8 T cell receptor beta chains were sequenced from one sample in a study of T cells in tuberculosis. Time point: new active TB diagnosis, blood taken before or within 7 days of starting treatment. Some clones are missing from TCRdb's copy, which holds only in-frame ones; the method was immunoSEQ multiplex PCR. In the table there are about 50,000 clones, about 95% of which are singletons. The sample in question was PBMCs, obtained at tuberculosis diagnosis. These receptors were collected from an adult with tuberculosis.

The chain links TRBV30 to TRBJ1-2; perhaps TRBD1 as D (6 bases). The CDR3 is 11 amino acids. In germline, CDR1 is GTSNPN, CDR2 SVGIG (reference sequence). Trimming stripped 8 bases from V and 4 bases from J, with 11 bases between. The CDR3 region is CAVQGLYGYTF. DNA for the CDR3: TGTGCCGTACAGGGCCTCTATGGCTACACCTTC.

The V call is TRBV6-5, the J call TRBJ2-7; unclear D gene. V shed 0 bases and J shed 0 bases, with 6 bases lying between them. This CDR3 spans 14 amino acids. CDR1 is MNHEY and CDR2 is SVGAGI in the germline V gene. The CDR3 region is CASSYSASSYEQYF. The CDR3, as DNA: TGTGCCAGCAGTTACTCAGCTAGCTCCTACGAGCAGTACTTC.

The chain employs TRBV28 and TRBJ2-7; tentative D call: TRBD1 (7 bases). The CDR3 runs to 14 residues. V lost 6 bases, J lost 2 bases, and 14 bases lay in between. Germline-derived CDR1 and CDR2 are MDHEN and SYDVKM. In nucleotides, the CDR3 is TGTGCCAGCAGGGGGGGAGGACAGGCCTACGAGCAGTACTTC. Translation gives CASRGGGQAYEQYF.

The chain recombines TRBV19 with TRBJ2-1; D may be TRBD2 (5 bases). The CDR3 has 15 amino acids. Trimming cost V 3 bases and J 3 bases, with 12 bases left between them. Per germline, CDR1 LNHDA and CDR2 SQIVND (reference sequence). The CDR3, as DNA: TGTGCCAGTAGTATGCGGAGCGGTGACTACAATGAGCAGTTCTTC. The encoded protein is CASSMRSGDYNEQFF. Looking up the rest from reference TRBV19 and TRBJ2-1 gives the full variable domain: DGGITQSPKYLFRKEGQNVTLSCEQNLNHDAMYWYRQDPGQGLRLIYYSQIVNDFQKGDIAEGYSVSREKKESFPLTVTSAQKNPTAFYLCASSMRSGDYNEQFFGPGTRLTVL.

This sequence joins TRBV11-2 and TRBJ2-7, with 8 bases lining up with TRBD1. Germline values: CDR1 SGHAT, CDR2 FQNNGV. V was clipped by 3 bases and J by 6 bases; unmatched bases: 7. This CDR3 is 14 amino acids long. The CDR3 nucleotides read TGTGCCAGCAGCTTTAGGACAGGGTCCGGCGAGCAGTACTTC. Protein: CASSFRTGSGEQYF.

The chain is built from TRBV7-8 and TRBJ2-5, with TRBD1 as a possible D gene (6 bases). Trimming pared 4 bases from V and 4 bases from J, leaving 16 bases between. The germline V gene has CDR1 SGHVS and CDR2 FQNEAQ. This CDR3 contains 15 residues. The CDR3 coding sequence is TGTGCCAGCAGCTCCACCTTGGGACACGTAGAGACCCAGTACTTC. This codes for CASSSTLGHVETQYF.

As regards this clone: One end of the junction fails to match germline, which may point to a read error. The chain combines TRBV2 with TRBJ1-2; TRBD1 might be the D (5 bases). This CDR3 contains 13 residues. In germline, CDR1 is SNHLY, CDR2 FYNNEI. CDR3 sequence reads: CASSKDSETALIF. Here the CDR3 DNA reads TGTGCCAGCAGTAAGGATAGTGAGACAGCCTTAATATTC.

V usage is TRBV7-9 and J usage is TRBJ1-6; maybe TRBD1 (6 bases). The CDR3 has 12 residues. Germline V gene data show CDR1 as SEHNR and CDR2 as FQNEAQ (reference sequence). Trimming stripped 11 bases from V and 7 bases from J, with 12 bases between. The CDR3 spells CAVRGPNSPLHF. The CDR3 bases are TGTGCCGTCAGGGGCCCCAATTCACCCCTCCACTTT.